This TCR beta chain was found in a study of response to subunit inactivated influenza vaccine. Study-level points and caveats: Authors suggested few new T cells are recruited by each seasonal influenza vaccination.

The germline gives CDR1 SGHTA, CDR2 FQGNSA. This CDR3 contains 15 residues. V lost 1 base and J lost 4, with 13 bases in between. Many counts were recorded for this clonotype. The antigen is unknown. Each CDR3 protein is one row after TCRdb ran MiXCR on the RT-PCR reads. The sample includes 530,000 or so distinct CDR3 sequences, less than 15% of them seen just once. The receptor comes from a man aged 45-65 years who received an inactivated influenza vaccine. J is TRBJ2-5 and V is TRBV7-2, with D perhaps TRBD2 (5 bases). This specimen consisted of PBMCs from blood, obtained 11 to 12 days after vaccination. The CDR3 nucleotides read TGTGCCAGCAGCTTAGTTAGGGCTCGGGGAGAGACCCAGTACTTC. Translation: CASSLVRARGETQYF.